Presented here are 3 T cell receptor beta chains from one specimen sequenced in a study of blood T cell repertoires in COVID-19. TCRdb's table, derived via immunoSEQ multiplex PCR, lists solely in-frame clones and lacks some. The table shows 230,000 or so clones, with about 80% occurring only once. Input material: PBMCs or T cells enriched from blood (not recorded which). The receptors stem from a man in his fifties or sixties who had recovered from COVID-19.

V and J are TRBV2 and TRBJ2-2; 12 bases fit TRBD2. CDR1 SNHLY and CDR2 FYNNEI come from the germline V gene. Losses at the gene ends were 2 bases for V and 4 bases for J; bases not matched to a gene: 5. This CDR3 has 17 amino acids. The CDR3 loop is CASSELAGGLGTGELFF. The CDR3 nucleotides are TGTGCCAGCAGTGAACTAGCGGGAGGGCTCGGCACCGGGGAGCTGTTTTTT.

The rearrangement joins TRBV6-5 to TRBJ2-2; D may be TRBD1 (5 bases). CDR1 MNHEY and CDR2 SVGAGI come from the germline V gene. CDR3 length: 15 amino acids. Trimming shortened V by 6 bases and J by 6 bases, and 17 bases separated the two germline ends. CDR3 protein: CASSPLIRGAGELFF. The CDR3 DNA follows: TGTGCCAGCAGCCCCCTGATAAGGGGCGCCGGGGAGCTGTTTTTT.

Only one count was recorded for this clone. The chain's CDR3 is CASSKTNRGPLYGYTF. The CDR3 DNA follows: TGTGCCAGCAGTAAAACCAACAGGGGGCCCCTCTATGGCTACACCTTC. The chain links TRBV25-1 to TRBJ1-2; the match to TRBD1 covers 9 bases. The CDR3 totals 16 residues. From germline, CDR1 is MGHDK and CDR2 SYGVNS. Trimming took 5 bases from V and 4 from J; bases not matched to a gene: 11.